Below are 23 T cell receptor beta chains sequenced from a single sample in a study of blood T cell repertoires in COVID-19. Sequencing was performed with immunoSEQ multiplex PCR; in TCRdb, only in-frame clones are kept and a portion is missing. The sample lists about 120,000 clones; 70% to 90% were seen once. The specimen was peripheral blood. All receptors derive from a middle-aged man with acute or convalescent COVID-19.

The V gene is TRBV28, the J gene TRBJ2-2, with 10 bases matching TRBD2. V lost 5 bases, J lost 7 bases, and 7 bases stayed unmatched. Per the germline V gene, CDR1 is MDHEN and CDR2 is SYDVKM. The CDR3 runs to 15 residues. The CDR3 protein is CASSPAGGLNGELFF. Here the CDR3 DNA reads TGTGCCAGCAGTCCAGCGGGAGGGCTAAACGGGGAGCTGTTTTTT.

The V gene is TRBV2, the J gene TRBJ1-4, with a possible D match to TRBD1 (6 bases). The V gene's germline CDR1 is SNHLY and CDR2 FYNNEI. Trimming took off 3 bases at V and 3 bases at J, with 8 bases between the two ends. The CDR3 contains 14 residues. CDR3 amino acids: CASSDRTANEKLFF. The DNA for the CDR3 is TGTGCCAGCAGTGACCGGACAGCTAATGAAAAACTGTTTTTT.

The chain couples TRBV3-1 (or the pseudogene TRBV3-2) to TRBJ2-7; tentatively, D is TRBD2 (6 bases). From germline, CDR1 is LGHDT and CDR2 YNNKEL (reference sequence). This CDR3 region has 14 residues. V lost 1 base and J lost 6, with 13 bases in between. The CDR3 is CASSQGDGGGEQYF. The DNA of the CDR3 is TGTGCCAGCAGCCAAGGGGACGGGGGAGGCGAGCAGTACTTC.

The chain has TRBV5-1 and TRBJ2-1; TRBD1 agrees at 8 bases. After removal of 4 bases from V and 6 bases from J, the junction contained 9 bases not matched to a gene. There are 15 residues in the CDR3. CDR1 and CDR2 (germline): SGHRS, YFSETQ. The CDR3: CASSGGTGGRNEQFF. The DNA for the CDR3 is TGCGCCAGCAGCGGAGGGACAGGAGGGCGCAATGAGCAGTTCTTC.

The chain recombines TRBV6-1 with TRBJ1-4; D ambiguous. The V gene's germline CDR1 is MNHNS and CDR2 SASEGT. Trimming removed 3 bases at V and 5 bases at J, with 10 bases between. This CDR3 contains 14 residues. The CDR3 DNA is TGTGCCAGCAGTGAGGATAGGCGGAATGAAAAACTGTTTTTT. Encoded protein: CASSEDRRNEKLFF.

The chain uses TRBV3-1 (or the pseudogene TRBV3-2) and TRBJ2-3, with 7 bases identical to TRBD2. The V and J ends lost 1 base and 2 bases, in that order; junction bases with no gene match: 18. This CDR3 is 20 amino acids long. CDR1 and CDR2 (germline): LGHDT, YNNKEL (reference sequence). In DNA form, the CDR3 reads TGTGCCAGCAGCCAAGGCGGCCCCTCCTTGGGGGGGGGATACACAGATACGCAGTATTTT. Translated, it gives CASSQGGPSLGGGYTDTQYF.

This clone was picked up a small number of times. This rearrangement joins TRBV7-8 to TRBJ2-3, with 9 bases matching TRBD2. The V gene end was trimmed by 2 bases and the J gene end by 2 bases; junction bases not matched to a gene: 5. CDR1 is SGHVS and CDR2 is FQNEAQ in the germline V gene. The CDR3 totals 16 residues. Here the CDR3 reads CASSLKSGGITDTQYF. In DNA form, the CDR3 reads TGTGCCAGCAGCTTAAAAAGCGGGGGGATCACAGATACGCAGTATTTT.

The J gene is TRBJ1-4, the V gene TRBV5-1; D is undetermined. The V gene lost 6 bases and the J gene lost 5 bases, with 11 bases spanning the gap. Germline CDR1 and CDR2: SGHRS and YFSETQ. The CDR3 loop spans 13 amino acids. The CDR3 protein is CASKLGRNEKLFF. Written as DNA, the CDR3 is TGCGCCAGCAAACTGGGGAGAAATGAAAAACTGTTTTTT.

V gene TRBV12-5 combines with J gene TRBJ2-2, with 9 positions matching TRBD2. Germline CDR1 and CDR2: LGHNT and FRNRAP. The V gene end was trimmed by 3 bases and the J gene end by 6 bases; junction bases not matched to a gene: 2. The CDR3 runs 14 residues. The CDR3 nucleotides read TGTGCTAGTGGTTTTAGCGGGAGCCCCGGGGAGCTGTTTTTT. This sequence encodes CASGFSGSPGELFF.

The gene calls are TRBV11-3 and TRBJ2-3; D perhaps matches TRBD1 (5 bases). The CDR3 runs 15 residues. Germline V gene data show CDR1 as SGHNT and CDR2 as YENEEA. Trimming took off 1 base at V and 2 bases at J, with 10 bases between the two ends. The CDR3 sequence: CASSLGGRPTDTQYF. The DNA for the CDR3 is TGTGCCAGCAGCTTAGGGGGCAGACCCACAGATACGCAGTATTTT.

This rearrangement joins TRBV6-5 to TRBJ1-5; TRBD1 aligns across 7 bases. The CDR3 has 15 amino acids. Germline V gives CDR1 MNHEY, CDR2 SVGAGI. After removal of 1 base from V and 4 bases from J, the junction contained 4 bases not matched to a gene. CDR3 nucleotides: TGTGCCAGCAGTTACTGGGGGACAGAGAATCAGCCCCAGCATTTT. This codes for CASSYWGTENQPQHF.

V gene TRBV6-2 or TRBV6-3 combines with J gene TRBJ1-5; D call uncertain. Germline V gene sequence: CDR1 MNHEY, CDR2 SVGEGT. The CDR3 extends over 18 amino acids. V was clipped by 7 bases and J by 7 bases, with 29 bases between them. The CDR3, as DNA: TGTGCCAGCAACCCAAGTTGGAGGAAAACTGGGAATGGCCAGCCCCAGCATTTT. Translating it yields CASNPSWRKTGNGQPQHF.

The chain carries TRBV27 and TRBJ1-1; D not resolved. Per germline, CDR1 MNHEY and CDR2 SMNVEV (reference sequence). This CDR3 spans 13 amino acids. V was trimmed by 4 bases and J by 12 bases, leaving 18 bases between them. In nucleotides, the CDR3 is TGTGCCAGCAGTTGGAGTTTCGCCGGTCTGACTTTCTTT. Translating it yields CASSWSFAGLTFF.

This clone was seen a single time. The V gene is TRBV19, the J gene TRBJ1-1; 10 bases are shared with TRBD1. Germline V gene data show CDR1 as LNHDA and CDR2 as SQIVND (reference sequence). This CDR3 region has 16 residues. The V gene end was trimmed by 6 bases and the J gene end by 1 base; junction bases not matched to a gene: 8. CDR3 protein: CASSRGQGVRNTEAFF. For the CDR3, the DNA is TGTGCCAGTAGCCGAGGACAGGGGGTCCGGAACACTGAAGCTTTCTTT.

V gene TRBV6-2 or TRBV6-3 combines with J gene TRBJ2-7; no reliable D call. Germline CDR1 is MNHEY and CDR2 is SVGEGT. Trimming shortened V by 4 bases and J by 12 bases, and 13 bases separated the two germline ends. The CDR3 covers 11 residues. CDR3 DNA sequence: TGTGCCAGCAGTTGGGCAACCTCGACGTACTTC. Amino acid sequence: CASSWATSTYF.

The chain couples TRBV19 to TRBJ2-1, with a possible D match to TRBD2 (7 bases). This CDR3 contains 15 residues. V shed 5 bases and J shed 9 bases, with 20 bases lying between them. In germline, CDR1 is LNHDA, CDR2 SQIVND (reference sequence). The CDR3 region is CASSPFALGGPEQFF. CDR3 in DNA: TGTGCCAGTAGTCCATTTGCACTCGGGGGGCCTGAGCAGTTCTTC.

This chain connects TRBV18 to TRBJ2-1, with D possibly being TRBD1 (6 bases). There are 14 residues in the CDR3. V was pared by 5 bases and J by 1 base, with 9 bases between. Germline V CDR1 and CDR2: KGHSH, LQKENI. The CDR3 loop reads CASSVQGSYNEQFF. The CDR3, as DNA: TGTGCCAGCTCAGTACAGGGATCCTACAATGAGCAGTTCTTC.

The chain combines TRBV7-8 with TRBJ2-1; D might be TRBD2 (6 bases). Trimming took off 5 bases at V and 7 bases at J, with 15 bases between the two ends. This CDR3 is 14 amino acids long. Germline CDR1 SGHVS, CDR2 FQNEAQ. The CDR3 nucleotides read TGTGCCAGCAGCCTTGAAGCCAGCGGGAATGAGCAGTTCTTC. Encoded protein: CASSLEASGNEQFF.

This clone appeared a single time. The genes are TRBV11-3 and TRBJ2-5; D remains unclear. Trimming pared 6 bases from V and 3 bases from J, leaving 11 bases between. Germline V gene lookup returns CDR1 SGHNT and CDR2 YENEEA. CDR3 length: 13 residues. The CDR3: CASRVVGEETQYF. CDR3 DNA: TGTGCCAGCAGAGTAGTCGGTGAAGAGACCCAGTACTTC.

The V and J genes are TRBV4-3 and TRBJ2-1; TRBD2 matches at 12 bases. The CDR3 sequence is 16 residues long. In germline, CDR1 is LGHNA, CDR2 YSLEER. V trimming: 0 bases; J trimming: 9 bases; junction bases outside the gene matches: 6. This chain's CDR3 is CASSQDTSGGRGEQFF. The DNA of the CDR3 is TGCGCCAGCAGCCAAGATACTAGCGGGGGGCGGGGTGAGCAGTTCTTC.

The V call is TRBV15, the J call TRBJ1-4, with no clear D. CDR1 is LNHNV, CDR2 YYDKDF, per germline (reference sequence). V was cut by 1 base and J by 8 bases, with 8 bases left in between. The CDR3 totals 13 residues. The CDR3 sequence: CATSRAGKEKLFF. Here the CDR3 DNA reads TGTGCCACCAGCAGAGCAGGAAAGGAAAAACTGTTTTTT.

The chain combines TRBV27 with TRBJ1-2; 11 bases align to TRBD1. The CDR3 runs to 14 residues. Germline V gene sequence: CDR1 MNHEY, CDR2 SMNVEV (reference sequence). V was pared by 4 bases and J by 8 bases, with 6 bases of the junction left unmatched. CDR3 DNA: TGTGCCAGCAGTTGGACAGGGGGCCACCCCGGCTACACCTTC. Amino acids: CASSWTGGHPGYTF.

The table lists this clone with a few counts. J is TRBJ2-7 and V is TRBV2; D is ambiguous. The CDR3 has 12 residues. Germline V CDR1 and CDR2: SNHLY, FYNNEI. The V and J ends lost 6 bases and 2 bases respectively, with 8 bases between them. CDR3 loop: CASRADTYEQYF. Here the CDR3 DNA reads TGTGCCAGCAGAGCCGATACCTACGAGCAGTACTTC.